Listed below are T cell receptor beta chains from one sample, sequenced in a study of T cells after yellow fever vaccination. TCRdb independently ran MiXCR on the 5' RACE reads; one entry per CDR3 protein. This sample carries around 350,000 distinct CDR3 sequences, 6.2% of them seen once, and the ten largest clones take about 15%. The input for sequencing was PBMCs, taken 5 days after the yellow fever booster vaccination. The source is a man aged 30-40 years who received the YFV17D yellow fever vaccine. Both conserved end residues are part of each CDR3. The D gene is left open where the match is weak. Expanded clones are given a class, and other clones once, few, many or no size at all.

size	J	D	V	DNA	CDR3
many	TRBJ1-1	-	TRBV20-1	TGCAGTGCCCCCGGCGGGCCTCGGAACACTGAAGCTTTCTTT	CSAPGGPRNTEAFF
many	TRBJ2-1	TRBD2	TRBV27	TGTGCCACCAACCTGGGGGGGACTAGCGGGAGGCAAAACCCGTTCTTC	CATNLGGTSGRQNPFF
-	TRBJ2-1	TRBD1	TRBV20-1	TGCAGTGCTTGGGACAGGGGGACGGTTCGCAATGAGCAGTTCTTC	CSAWDRGTVRNEQFF
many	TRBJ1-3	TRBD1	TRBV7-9	TGTGCCAGCAGCGTGGGCGGACAGGGCGATGGAAACACCATATATTTT	CASSVGGQGDGNTIYF
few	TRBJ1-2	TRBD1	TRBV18	TGTGCCAGCTCACCAGCCGGAGGACAGGGTTATGGCTACACCTTC	CASSPAGGQGYGYTF
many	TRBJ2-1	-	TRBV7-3	TGTGCCAGCAGCTTAACGGGGCCTTCGGGGCCCAATGAGCAGTTCTTC	CASSLTGPSGPNEQFF
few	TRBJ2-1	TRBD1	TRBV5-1	TGCGCCAGCAGCTTGGGAGGGACAGGGGCCAATGAGCAGTTCTTC	CASSLGGTGANEQFF
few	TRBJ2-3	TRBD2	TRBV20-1	TGCAGTGCTAGAGACATGCGGGAGAGAGTCACAGATACGCAGTATTTT	CSARDMRERVTDTQYF
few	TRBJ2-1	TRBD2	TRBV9	TGTGCCAGCAGCGGGGGACTAGCAGTAAACAATGAGCAGTTCTTC	CASSGGLAVNNEQFF
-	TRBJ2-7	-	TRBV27	TGTGCCAGCAGTCCCGACTGGGCCTACGAGCAGTACTTC	CASSPDWAYEQYF
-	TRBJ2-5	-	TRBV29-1	TGCAGCGGTGGGGGGTCAGGGATGGGTGAGACCCAGTACTTC	CSGGGSGMGETQYF
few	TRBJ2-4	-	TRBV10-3	TGTGCCATCAGTGAGTCATACGACATTCAGTACTTC	CAISESYDIQYF
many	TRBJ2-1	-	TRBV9	TGTGCCAGCAGCGTAGTATCGGCTGAGAGGGCTCGGAATGAGCAGTTCTTC	CASSVVSAERARNEQFF
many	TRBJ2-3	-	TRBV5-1	TGCGCCAGCAGCTTACCGCGCACAGATACGCAGTATTTT	CASSLPRTDTQYF
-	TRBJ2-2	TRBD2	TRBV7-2	TGTGCCAGCAGCTTAGTTAGCGGGACGAACACCGGGGAGCTGTTTTTT	CASSLVSGTNTGELFF
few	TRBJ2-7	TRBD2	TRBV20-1	TGCTGTGCTGACGACCCTAGCGGGAGGGCCGTAGACGAGCAGTACTTC	CCADDPSGRAVDEQYF
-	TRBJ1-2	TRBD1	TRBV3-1	TGTGCCAGCAGCCAAGAGGGGTTCGACAGGGGTTCCTATGGCTACACCTTC	CASSQEGFDRGSYGYTF
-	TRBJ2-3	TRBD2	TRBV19	TGTGCCAGTGGGGGACGAGCGGGAGCGGGAGGGAGAGATACGCAGTATTTT	CASGGRAGAGGRDTQYF
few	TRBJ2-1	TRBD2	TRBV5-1	TGCGCCAGCAGACTAGCGGAGCTAAATGAGCAGTTCTTC	CASRLAELNEQFF
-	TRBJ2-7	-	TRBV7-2	TGTGCCAGCAGCCCCGCCTGGAAGCAGTACTTC	CASSPAWKQYF
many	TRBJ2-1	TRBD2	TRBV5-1	TGCGCCAGCAGCGTGACTAGCGGTAACTACAATGAGCAGTTCTTC	CASSVTSGNYNEQFF
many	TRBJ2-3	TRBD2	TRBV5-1	TGCGCCAGCAGCCTAGGACTAGCGGGAGTCGCAGATACGCAGTATTTT	CASSLGLAGVADTQYF
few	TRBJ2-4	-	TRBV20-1	TGCAGTGCTGACAGTAAGCGGAGTTCGTCCAAAAACATTCAGTACTTC	CSADSKRSSSKNIQYF
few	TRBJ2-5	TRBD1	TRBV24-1	TGTGCCACCAGTGATCCGGGACAGGAGCAAGAGACCCAGTACTTC	CATSDPGQEQETQYF
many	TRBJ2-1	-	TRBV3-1	TGTGCCAGCAGCCAGTATAAGGGGGACAAACAGAGCTCCTACAATGAGCAGTTCTTC	CASSQYKGDKQSSYNEQFF
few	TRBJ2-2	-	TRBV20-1	TGCAGTGCTAGGAACTCACTACAGTCGAACACCGGGGAGCTGTTTTTT	CSARNSLQSNTGELFF